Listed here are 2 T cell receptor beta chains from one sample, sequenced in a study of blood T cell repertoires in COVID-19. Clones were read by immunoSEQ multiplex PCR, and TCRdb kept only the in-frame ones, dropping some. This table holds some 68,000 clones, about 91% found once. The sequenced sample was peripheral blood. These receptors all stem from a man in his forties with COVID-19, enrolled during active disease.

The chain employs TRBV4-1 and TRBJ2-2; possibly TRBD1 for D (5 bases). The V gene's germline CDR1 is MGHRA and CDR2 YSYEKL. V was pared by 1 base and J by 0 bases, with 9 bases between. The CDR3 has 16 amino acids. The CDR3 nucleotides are TGCGCCAGCAGCCAAGGTGTACAGGCGAACACCGGGGAGCTGTTTTTT. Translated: CASSQGVQANTGELFF.

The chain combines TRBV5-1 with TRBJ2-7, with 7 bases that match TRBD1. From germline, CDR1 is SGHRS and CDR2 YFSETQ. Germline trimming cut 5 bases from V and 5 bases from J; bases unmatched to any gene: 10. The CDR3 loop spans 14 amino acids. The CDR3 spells CASRSGTARHEQYF. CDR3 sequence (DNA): TGCGCCAGCAGGTCGGGGACAGCAAGGCACGAGCAGTACTTC.